This TCR beta chain comes out of a study of T cell responses to AZD1222 COVID-19 vaccine. The germline V gene has CDR1 GTSNPN and CDR2 SVGIG (reference sequence). V was cut by 2 bases and J by 5 bases, with 13 bases left in between. This CDR3 region has 15 residues. On this clone itself: Its antigen is unidentified.

Assay: immunoSEQ multiplex PCR; the TCRdb copy retains only in-frame clones and omits some. The sample carries some 120,000 clones, approximately 91% recorded once. Findings of the study overall: Vaccine-associated CD4 TCRs spanned spike, dominant at 160-218 and 743-854.

The rearrangement links TRBV30 to TRBJ1-6; no clear D gene. Here the sequenced sample was peripheral blood, taken on day 0 of AZD1222 vaccination. The clonotype was recovered from an adult in good health. The CDR3 spells CAWSLAALNNSPLHF. DNA of the CDR3: TGTGCCTGGAGTCTAGCGGCCCTCAATAATTCACCCCTCCACTTT.